Following are 20 T cell receptor beta chains from one sample sequenced in a study of blood T cell repertoires in COVID-19. TCRdb keeps only in-frame clones here, not all; method: immunoSEQ multiplex PCR. The repertoire includes 110,000 to 150,000 clones, roughly 77% of them detected once, and approximately 5.2% sits in the top ten. The sequencing input was peripheral blood. The source is a woman aged 70-85 years with COVID-19, enrolled during active disease.

The chain joins TRBV7-9 to TRBJ2-5; 10 positions agree with TRBD2. CDR3 length: 17 amino acids. The germline CDR1 and CDR2 sequences are SEHNR and FQNEAQ (reference sequence). J lost 4 bases, V lost 6 bases, and 14 bases had no gene match. The CDR3 DNA follows: TGTGCCAGCAGTCGAACCGGGACTAGCGAGGAGAGAGAGACCCAGTACTTC. Translation gives CASSRTGTSEERETQYF. The variable domain in full, completed from reference TRBV7-9 and TRBJ2-5, reads DTGVSQNPRHKITKRGQNVTFRCDPISEHNRLYWYRQTLGQGPEFLTYFQNEAQLEKSRLLSDRFSAERPKGSFSTLEIQRTEQGDSAMYLCASSRTGTSEERETQYFGPGTRLLVL.

V usage is TRBV6-1 and J usage is TRBJ1-2; D not certain. Trimming cost V 0 bases and J 4 bases, with 9 bases left between them. This CDR3 spans 14 amino acids. Germline lookup yields CDR1 MNHNS and CDR2 SASEGT. The CDR3 sequence: CASSEAQGGYGYTF. The CDR3 coding sequence is TGTGCCAGCAGTGAAGCGCAAGGAGGCTATGGCTACACCTTC.

The chain employs TRBV7-9 and TRBJ2-6; D is uncertain. Germline V gene data show CDR1 as SEHNR and CDR2 as FQNEAQ (reference sequence). V dropped 5 bases and J dropped 1 base, with 3 bases sitting between them. The CDR3 has 13 residues. The CDR3 sequence is CASSPSGANVLTF. The CDR3, as DNA: TGTGCCAGCAGCCCGTCTGGGGCCAACGTCCTGACTTTC.

This chain uses TRBV6-5 with TRBJ2-1; 10 bases agree with TRBD1. The J segment lost 2 bases and the V segment lost 5 bases, leaving 3 bases of the junction unmatched. The CDR3 sequence is 15 residues long. Germline V lookup: CDR1 MNHEY, CDR2 SVGAGI. CDR3 in amino acids: CASSKGQGTYNEQFF. CDR3 nucleotides: TGTGCCAGCAGTAAGGGACAGGGGACCTACAATGAGCAGTTCTTC.

V gene TRBV24-1 combines with J gene TRBJ1-4; TRBD1 matches at 8 bases. CDR3 length: 15 residues. Germline-derived CDR1 and CDR2 are KGHDR and SFDVKD. The V gene end was trimmed by 4 bases and the J gene end by 4 bases; junction bases not matched to a gene: 4. The CDR3 nucleotides read TGTGCCACCAGTGACCCAGGGGGCGGTAATGAAAAACTGTTTTTT. It yields the protein CATSDPGGGNEKLFF.

This clone has only a few counts. Other DNA sequences in this sample translate to the same CDR3. V gene TRBV11-2 combines with J gene TRBJ2-3, with a weak D call TRBD1 (6 bases). The CDR3 is made up of 15 amino acids. CDR1 SGHAT and CDR2 FQNNGV come from the germline V gene. The V and J ends lost 0 bases and 4 bases respectively, with 11 bases between them. In nucleotides, the CDR3 is TGTGCCAGCAGCTTAGAGGGGGCAGGGGCAGATACGCAGTATTTT. It encodes CASSLEGAGADTQYF.

V and J are TRBV7-2 and TRBJ2-7; 12 bases are a match to TRBD1. V was clipped by 1 base and J by 6 bases; unmatched bases: 4. Germline values: CDR1 SGHTA, CDR2 FQGNSA. The CDR3 runs to 15 residues. The chain's CDR3 is CASSLGGQGAAEQYF. CDR3 DNA: TGTGCCAGCAGCTTAGGGGGACAGGGGGCAGCCGAGCAGTACTTC.

This clone came up a few times. The chain links TRBV7-2 to TRBJ2-3, with 7 bases matching TRBD1. The J segment lost 8 bases and the V segment lost 4 bases, leaving 9 bases of the junction unmatched. Looked up from germline, CDR1 is SGHTA and CDR2 is FQGNSA. The CDR3 length is 14 residues. Here the CDR3 reads CASSSGQPGGTQYF. The CDR3 region has the DNA TGTGCCAGCAGCTCGGGACAGCCTGGAGGTACGCAGTATTTT.

For the CDR3, the DNA is TGTGCCAGCAGCCACGCAGGGGGCACGGGTGGCTACACCTTC. This sequence encodes CASSHAGGTGGYTF. The chain joins TRBV6-2 or TRBV6-3 to TRBJ1-2, with 8 bases lining up with TRBD1. CDR3 length: 14 amino acids. V gave up 6 bases and J gave up 7 bases; unmatched junction bases: 10. Germline lookup yields CDR1 MNHEY and CDR2 SVGEGT.

The chain recombines TRBV6-5 with TRBJ1-1, with D unclear. Trimming left V 0 bases short and J 0 bases short, with 8 bases between. CDR1 is MNHEY, CDR2 SVGAGI, per germline. The CDR3 has 15 residues. The DNA for the CDR3 is TGTGCCAGCAGTTACTCTGGCATACTGAACACTGAAGCTTTCTTT. Protein: CASSYSGILNTEAFF.

V usage is TRBV11-3 and J usage is TRBJ2-1, with D uncertain. Trimming removed 0 bases at V and 5 bases at J, with 11 bases between. Germline V gene data show CDR1 as SGHNT and CDR2 as YENEEA. There are 15 residues in the CDR3. CDR3 protein: CASSLEAGPNNEQFF. The CDR3 region has the DNA TGTGCCAGCAGCTTAGAAGCTGGTCCCAACAATGAGCAGTTCTTC.

V usage is TRBV28 and J usage is TRBJ1-5; possibly TRBD1 for D (5 bases). V gave up 4 bases and J gave up 5 bases, with 18 bases separating them. Germline V gives CDR1 MDHEN, CDR2 SYDVKM. The CDR3 is made up of 16 amino acids. The CDR3 DNA sequence: TGTGCCAGCAGTTCTTCTGGGGGGGGGAAATATCAGCCCCAGCATTTT. It is translated as CASSSSGGGKYQPQHF. Combining the CDR3 with reference TRBV28 and TRBJ1-5 gives the whole variable domain DVKVTQSSRYLVKRTGEKVFLECVQDMDHENMFWYRQDPGLGLRLIYFSYDVKMKEKGDIPEGYSVSREKKERFSLILESASTNQTSMYLCASSSSGGGKYQPQHFGDGTRLSIL.

In its sample, this clone was seen a few times. The chain couples TRBV12-3 or TRBV12-4 to TRBJ1-6; D not resolved. Trimming took off 5 bases at V and 9 bases at J, with 8 bases between the two ends. The CDR3 runs to 12 residues. Written as DNA, the CDR3 is TGTGCCAGCAGTGTTCTAGGTTCACCCCTCCACTTT. It is translated as CASSVLGSPLHF.

This clone has only one observation. J is TRBJ2-6 and V is TRBV27, with TRBD2 matching over 8 bases. V was pared by 6 bases and J by 0 bases, with 4 bases of the junction left unmatched. Germline V gene lookup returns CDR1 MNHEY and CDR2 SMNVEV (reference sequence). This CDR3 has 16 amino acids. The CDR3 DNA reads TGTGCCAGCAGGCCCAGCGGGGGCTCTGGGGCCAACGTCCTGACTTTC. It is translated as CASRPSGGSGANVLTF.

The rearrangement joins TRBV6-2 or TRBV6-3 to TRBJ2-1; TRBD2 agrees at 8 bases. From germline, CDR1 is MNHEY and CDR2 SVGEGT. This CDR3 has 15 residues. V lost 6 bases and J lost 5; bases outside the gene matches: 9. The CDR3 spells CASSPSRGGHNEQFF. Written as DNA, the CDR3 is TGTGCCAGCAGCCCCTCTCGCGGGGGGCACAATGAGCAGTTCTTC.

J is TRBJ2-7 and V is TRBV18; 7 bases are shared with TRBD1. Trimming took 3 bases from V and 4 from J; bases not matched to a gene: 9. The CDR3 runs 15 residues. Germline V gene lookup returns CDR1 KGHSH and CDR2 LQKENI. The CDR3 region has the DNA TGTGCCAGCTCACCGTGGAGACAGGGTTCTTACGAGCAGTACTTC. Residues: CASSPWRQGSYEQYF.

As DNA, the CDR3 is TGTGCCTGGAGCCCCAGGACAGGGGGCTATTCACCCCTCCACTTT. Its translation: CAWSPRTGGYSPLHF. This chain uses TRBV30 with TRBJ1-6, with 11 bases fitting TRBD1. CDR1 GTSNPN and CDR2 SVGIG come from the germline V gene (reference sequence). The CDR3 has 15 amino acids. V shed 3 bases and J 8 bases; nucleotides not matched to a gene: 6.

The J gene is TRBJ1-2, the V gene TRBV19; 7 positions agree with TRBD1. CDR1 LNHDA and CDR2 SQIVND come from the germline V gene (reference sequence). V lost 2 bases, J lost 13 bases, and 10 bases stayed unmatched. The CDR3 spans 13 residues. In DNA form, the CDR3 reads TGTGCCAGTAGTATACCGGGACAGACTGTTTCCACCTTC. Amino acids: CASSIPGQTVSTF. Full variable domain (rest looked up from reference TRBV19 and TRBJ1-2): DGGITQSPKYLFRKEGQNVTLSCEQNLNHDAMYWYRQDPGQGLRLIYYSQIVNDFQKGDIAEGYSVSREKKESFPLTVTSAQKNPTAFYLCASSIPGQTVSTFGSGTRLTVV.

The CDR3 DNA follows: TGTGCCAGCAGTTACGTCCCAGGGGAATCACCCCTCCACTTT. It codes for CASSYVPGESPLHF. The chain couples TRBV6-5 to TRBJ1-6; weak D call: TRBD1 (6 bases). The CDR3 sequence is 14 residues long. Trimming left V 2 bases short and J 10 bases short, with 12 bases between. Germline CDR1 and CDR2: MNHEY and SVGAGI.

V is TRBV29-1 and J is TRBJ2-7; D is perhaps TRBD2 (5 bases). This CDR3 has 12 amino acids. From germline, CDR1 is SQVTM and CDR2 ANQGSEA. The germline V and J ends were trimmed by 6 bases and 3 bases, with 12 bases remaining between them. The CDR3 DNA is TGCAGCGTCTCAGACGACTACTACGAGCAGTACTTC. Its translation is CSVSDDYYEQYF.